Presented here are 23 T cell receptor beta chains from one specimen sequenced in a study of glioma-infiltrating T cells. TCR alpha and beta CDR3 regions were amplified from RNA using iRepertoire nested multiplex PCR. TCRdb processed the multiplex PCR reads anew with MiXCR; each CDR3 protein has one entry. The table includes approximately 190,000 distinct CDR3 sequences, more than 30% detected once. The sample was glioma tissue, nonneoplastic brain tissue, or PBMCs (not recorded which). Source of these receptors: a human donor with low-grade glioma or glioblastoma, undergoing nonglioma brain surgery, or in good health (not recorded which).

Remarks on this clonotype: Sequence at one end of the junction differs from germline and may be a read error. The chain combines TRBV4-1 with TRBJ1-1; D ambiguous. Germline V gene lookup returns CDR1 MGHRA and CDR2 YSYEKL. This CDR3 is 12 amino acids long. The CDR3: CASSGGNTEASF. For the CDR3, the DNA is TGCGCCAGCAGCGGAGGGAACACTGAAGCTTCCTTT.

This clonotype has at least ten counts. The rearrangement uses TRBV4-3 and TRBJ1-6, with D hard to call. Germline V gene sequence: CDR1 LGHNA, CDR2 YSLEER. Trimming removed 0 bases from V and 3 bases from J, with 9 bases in between. This CDR3 spans 16 amino acids. CDR3 coding DNA: TGCGCCAGCAGCCAAGATGCGGTGTACTATAATTCACCCCTCCACTTT. It codes for CASSQDAVYYNSPLHF.

The chain carries TRBV2 and TRBJ2-7, with 8 bases that match TRBD2. V shed 10 bases, J shed 6 bases, and the junction held 8 bases outside the gene matches. CDR3 size: 12 residues. CDR1 and CDR2 from the germline V gene are SNHLY and FYNNEI. CDR3 in amino acids: CAIRRTSSEQYF. The CDR3 DNA sequence: TGTGCCATCAGGAGGACTAGCTCCGAGCAGTACTTC.

This sequence joins TRBV6-1 and TRBJ2-5; possible D gene TRBD2, 5 bases. V gave up 6 bases and J gave up 12 bases, with 23 bases separating them. Germline-derived CDR1 and CDR2 are MNHNS and SASEGT. The CDR3 spans 14 residues. In DNA, the CDR3 is TGTGCCAGCAGCGCACATTCCGGGGTTGAAACCAAGTACTTC. It translates to CASSAHSGVETKYF.

This chain uses TRBV3-1 with TRBJ2-2; 11 bases align to TRBD1. This CDR3 contains 15 residues. Trimming cost V 5 bases and J 5 bases; bases outside gene matches: 4. The germline V gene encodes CDR1 LGHDT and CDR2 YNNKEL (reference sequence). The CDR3 reads CASSFGTGGTGELFF. The CDR3, as DNA: TGTGCCAGCAGCTTCGGGACAGGGGGAACCGGGGAGCTGTTTTTT.

The chain has TRBV9 and TRBJ1-1; TRBD1 aligns across 7 bases. Germline V gives CDR1 SGDLS, CDR2 YYNGEE. CDR3 length: 14 amino acids. After removal of 7 bases from V and 5 bases from J, the junction contained 11 bases not matched to a gene. The CDR3 nucleotides read TGTGCCAGCTCCGAGGGGGCAGGGGGAACTGAAGCTTTCTTT. Translation gives CASSEGAGGTEAFF.

The chain joins TRBV7-7 to TRBJ2-1, with D tentatively TRBD1 (5 bases). The CDR3 contains 13 residues. Germline V gives CDR1 SSHAT, CDR2 FNYEAQ (reference sequence). With 4 bases removed from V and 12 bases from J, the gap between germline ends came to 16 bases. The CDR3 loop reads CASSSSGSDTQFF. CDR3 nucleotide sequence: TGTGCCAGCAGCTCCTCAGGGTCAGATACGCAGTTCTTC.

The sample holds many counts of this clonotype. The rearrangement uses TRBV28 and TRBJ1-2, with unresolved D. CDR3 length: 13 amino acids. In germline, CDR1 is MDHEN, CDR2 SYDVKM. The V and J ends lost 4 bases and 4 bases respectively, with 10 bases between them. This CDR3 reads CASSSRPSYGYTF. The CDR3 nucleotides are TGTGCCAGCAGTTCGCGACCGAGCTATGGCTACACCTTC.

A word on this clonotype: A much larger clone lies one base from this, so it may be a read error. The V gene is TRBV10-3, the J gene TRBJ1-1; 8 nucleotides line up with TRBD1. The CDR3 extends over 15 amino acids. Germline V lookup: CDR1 ENHRY, CDR2 SYGVKD. The CDR3 region has the DNA TGTGCCATCAGTGAGCCCTGGACAGGGAACAATGAAGCTTTCTTT. Translated, it gives CAISEPWTGNNEAFF.

The sample holds many counts of this clonotype. This chain joins TRBV10-3 and TRBJ2-5; D gene unclear. With 0 bases removed from V and 5 bases from J, the gap between germline ends came to 10 bases. Germline CDR1 and CDR2: ENHRY and SYGVKD. The CDR3 runs 14 residues. CDR3 nucleotide sequence: TGTGCCATCAGTGAGTCGACTCAGAGCGAGACCCAGTACTTC. Protein product: CAISESTQSETQYF.

V gene TRBV6-2 or TRBV6-3 combines with J gene TRBJ2-5; 8 positions agree with TRBD2. Unmatched junction bases numbered 5, after V lost 5 bases and J lost 0 bases. Germline V lookup: CDR1 MNHEY, CDR2 SVGEGT. The CDR3 is 15 residues long. This chain's CDR3 is CASSERGRNQETQYF. The CDR3 region has the DNA TGTGCCAGCAGTGAGCGCGGGAGGAACCAAGAGACCCAGTACTTC.

As concerns this clonotype: This may stem from a read error, because a much larger clone lies one nucleotide away. The CDR3 spells CASSYAGTGVNILTF. The CDR3 DNA is TGTGCCAGCAGTTACGCGGGCACTGGGGTCAACATCCTGACTTTC. The V and J genes are TRBV6-9 and TRBJ2-6, with D tentatively TRBD2 (5 bases). Germline V gene sequence: CDR1 MNHGY, CDR2 SVAAGI. The CDR3 spans 15 residues.

In this sample, this clonotype turned up a few times. The V call is TRBV10-3, the J call TRBJ2-5, with 11 positions matching TRBD2. CDR3 length: 16 amino acids. Trimming removed 3 bases from V and 1 base from J; junction bases left unmatched: 4. Germline V lookup: CDR1 ENHRY, CDR2 SYGVKD. CDR3 residues: CAISDPGLAGQETQYF. The CDR3, as DNA: TGTGCCATCAGTGACCCCGGACTAGCGGGCCAAGAGACCCAGTACTTC.

V gene TRBV19 combines with J gene TRBJ2-2, with D possibly being TRBD2 (6 bases). The CDR3 covers 17 residues. Germline loops: CDR1 LNHDA, CDR2 SQIVND (reference sequence). V lost 7 bases to trimming and J lost 5 bases, with 23 bases between them. The CDR3 DNA follows: TGTGCCAGTACTCGAGAGTTCGCCGGGAGTCGGACCGGGGAGCTGTTTTTT. Its protein is CASTREFAGSRTGELFF.

This clonotype was counted many times. Relative to the germline gene, one junction end is altered; a read error may explain this. The CDR3 loop reads CSVGGTDEKLFF. In DNA, the CDR3 is TGCAGCGTAGGGGGAACTGATGAAAAACTGTTTTTT. The gene calls are TRBV29-1 and TRBJ1-4; a weak D match, TRBD1 (6 bases). Germline V gene sequence: CDR1 SQVTM, CDR2 ANQGSEA. The CDR3 is 12 amino acids. The whole variable domain, remainder taken from reference TRBV29-1 and TRBJ1-4, is SAVISQKPSRDICQRGTSLTIQCQVDSQVTMMFWYRQQPGQSLTLIATANQGSEATYESGFVIDKFPISRPNLTFSTLTVSNMSPEDSSIYLCSVGGTDEKLFFGSGTQLSVL.

This clonotype was counted at least ten times. V usage is TRBV3-1 and J usage is TRBJ2-5; TRBD1 agrees at 7 bases. V lost 1 base, J lost 5 bases, and 4 bases stayed unmatched. This CDR3 spans 14 amino acids. Per germline, CDR1 LGHDT and CDR2 YNNKEL (reference sequence). The CDR3 protein is CASSQVRGKETQYF. DNA for the CDR3: TGTGCCAGCAGCCAAGTCAGGGGGAAGGAGACCCAGTACTTC.

In its sample, this clonotype was seen many times. The J gene is TRBJ2-5, the V gene TRBV6-2 or TRBV6-3; a weak D match, TRBD1 (6 bases). In germline, CDR1 is MNHEY, CDR2 SVGEGT. This CDR3 is built from 14 residues. Trimming pared 6 bases from V and 2 bases from J, leaving 13 bases between. CDR3 coding DNA: TGTGCCAGCAGAACGACCAGGGGTCAAGAGACCCAGTACTTC. As protein: CASRTTRGQETQYF.

About this clonotype itself: A much larger clone sits a single nucleotide away, making a read error possible. This CDR3 is missing its conserved last phenylalanine or tryptophan, likely due to a read error. Here the CDR3 reads CASSRFTGYEQYL. The DNA of the CDR3 is TGTGCCAGCAGCCGATTTACTGGCTACGAGCAGTACCTC. The chain uses TRBV7-9 and TRBJ2-7; no reliable D call. Germline loops: CDR1 SEHNR, CDR2 FQNEAQ (reference sequence). The ends were cut back, 5 bases at V and 3 bases at J, with 11 bases in the middle. The CDR3 runs 13 residues.

This clonotype came up many times. The CDR3 coding sequence is TGTGCCAGCAGGCACGATCGACAGAGCTCCTACGAGCAGTACTTC. Encoded protein: CASRHDRQSSYEQYF. V and J are TRBV6-1 and TRBJ2-7; D is possibly TRBD1 (5 bases). Germline values: CDR1 MNHNS, CDR2 SASEGT. This CDR3 spans 15 amino acids. Trimming pared 6 bases from V and 0 bases from J, leaving 15 bases between.

This clonotype was seen many times. The gene calls are TRBV27 and TRBJ2-2; D assignment may be TRBD1 or TRBD2 (5 bases each). The CDR3 contains 11 residues. V lost 9 bases and J 8 bases, leaving 10 bases between the germline ends. The V gene's germline CDR1 is MNHEY and CDR2 SMNVEV (reference sequence). CDR3 DNA: TGTGCCAGTCGGGGCAGGGGGGAGCTGTTTTTT. Its protein product is CASRGRGELFF.

The CDR3 DNA is TGTGCCAGTAGCGGAGGCATAGATGAGCAGTTCTTC. Translating gives CASSGGIDEQFF. The rearrangement joins TRBV6-1 to TRBJ2-1; perhaps TRBD2 as D (6 bases). This CDR3 is built from 12 residues. The germline gives CDR1 MNHNS, CDR2 SASEGT. V shed 9 bases and J shed 8 bases, with 14 bases lying between them.

This clonotype was counted at least ten times. The chain is built from TRBV2 and TRBJ2-3, with D uncertain. The CDR3 covers 13 residues. V lost 3 bases, J lost 2 bases, and 6 bases lay in between. CDR1 and CDR2 (germline): SNHLY, FYNNEI. CDR3 residues: CASSETITDTQYF. In DNA form, the CDR3 reads TGTGCCAGCAGTGAGACAATCACAGATACGCAGTATTTT.

Ten or more counts support this clonotype. The rearrangement joins TRBV4-1 to TRBJ1-1; 8 bases agree with TRBD1. The germline V gene encodes CDR1 MGHRA and CDR2 YSYEKL. With V trimmed by 2 bases and J by 3 bases, 8 bases remained unmatched. The CDR3 is made up of 16 amino acids. The CDR3 reads CASSQTRNRGDTEAFF. The CDR3 bases are TGCGCCAGCAGCCAAACAAGGAACAGGGGGGACACTGAAGCTTTCTTT.